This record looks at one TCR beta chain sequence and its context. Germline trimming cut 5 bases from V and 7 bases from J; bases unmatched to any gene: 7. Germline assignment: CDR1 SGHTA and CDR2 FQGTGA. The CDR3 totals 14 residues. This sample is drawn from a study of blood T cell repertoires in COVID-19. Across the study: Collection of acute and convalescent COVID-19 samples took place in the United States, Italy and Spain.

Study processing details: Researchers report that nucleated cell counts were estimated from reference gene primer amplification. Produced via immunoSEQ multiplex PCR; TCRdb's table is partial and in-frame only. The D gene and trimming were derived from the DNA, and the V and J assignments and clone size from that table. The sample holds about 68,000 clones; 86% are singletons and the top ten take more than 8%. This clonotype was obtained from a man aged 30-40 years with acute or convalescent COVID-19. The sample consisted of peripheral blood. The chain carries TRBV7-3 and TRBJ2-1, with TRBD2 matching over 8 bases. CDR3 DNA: TGTGCCAGCAGCACCGGGACTAGTGGGAATGAGCAGTTCTTC. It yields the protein CASSTGTSGNEQFF.